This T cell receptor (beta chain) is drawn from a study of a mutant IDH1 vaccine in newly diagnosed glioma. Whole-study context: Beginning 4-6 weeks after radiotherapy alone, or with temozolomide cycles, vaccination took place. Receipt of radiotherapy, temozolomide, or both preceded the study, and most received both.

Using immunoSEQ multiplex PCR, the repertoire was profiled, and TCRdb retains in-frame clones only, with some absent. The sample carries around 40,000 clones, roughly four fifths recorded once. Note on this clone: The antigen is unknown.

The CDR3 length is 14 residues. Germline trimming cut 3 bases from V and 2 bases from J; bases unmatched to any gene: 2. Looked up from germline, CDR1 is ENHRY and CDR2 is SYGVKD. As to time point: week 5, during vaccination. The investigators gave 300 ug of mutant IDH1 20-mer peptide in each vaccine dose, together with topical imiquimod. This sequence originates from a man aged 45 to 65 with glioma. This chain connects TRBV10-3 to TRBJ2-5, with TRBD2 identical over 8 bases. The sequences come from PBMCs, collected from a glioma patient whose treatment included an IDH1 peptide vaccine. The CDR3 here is CAISDGGGQETQYF. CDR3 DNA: TGTGCCATCAGTGATGGCGGGGGGCAAGAGACCCAGTACTTC.